The next 18 T cell receptor beta chains were all read from a single sample in a study of shared clonotypes between healthy human individuals. This table comes from immunoSEQ multiplex PCR, and its TCRdb copy is limited to in-frame clones, with some not included. Here the sample spans approximately 480,000 clones, almost 80% being singletons. The sequencing sample was made of PBMCs. These receptors all come from a woman aged 40-49 years in good health. Some clones in this sample may be carry-over from other donors' samples.

As to this clone: Different DNA sequences within this sample yield the same CDR3. The rearrangement uses TRBV28 and TRBJ2-1; D uncertain. The CDR3 runs to 12 residues. Germline V gene data show CDR1 as MDHEN and CDR2 as SYDVKM. Deletions cut 3 bases from V and 4 bases from J, with 4 bases between. The CDR3 is CASSFRYNEQFF. In DNA, the CDR3 is TGTGCCAGCAGTTTCAGGTACAATGAGCAGTTCTTC.

This rearrangement joins TRBV11-2 to TRBJ2-6; the match to TRBD1 covers 7 bases. The V gene's germline CDR1 is SGHAT and CDR2 FQNNGV. The ends lost 5 bases at V and 2 bases at J; junction bases unmatched: 3. This CDR3 has 15 amino acids. The CDR3 DNA is TGTGCCAGCAGCCTGGACAGGACTGGGGCCAACGTCCTGACTTTC. Its translation: CASSLDRTGANVLTF.

The chain couples TRBV6-1 to TRBJ1-5; no definite D call. Deletions cut 5 bases from V and 9 bases from J, with 8 bases between. The CDR3 is 11 residues long. Germline loops: CDR1 MNHNS, CDR2 SASEGT. The CDR3 bases are TGTGCCAGCAGTCCGGGTGGGCCCCAGCATTTT. Translating it yields CASSPGGPQHF.

The V call is TRBV11-1, the J call TRBJ2-5; the D gene is possibly TRBD1 (6 bases). V gave up 5 bases and J gave up 2 bases, with 15 bases separating them. The CDR3 totals 15 residues. Germline-derived CDR1 and CDR2 are SGHAT and FQDESV (reference sequence). The CDR3 spells CASSPTGRLQETQYF. CDR3 DNA sequence: TGTGCCAGCAGCCCCACAGGGAGACTTCAAGAGACCCAGTACTTC.

J is TRBJ2-5 and V is TRBV7-6; 11 bases match TRBD2. CDR1 is SGHVS, CDR2 FNYEAQ, per germline. This CDR3 spans 16 amino acids. After removal of 1 base from V and 5 bases from J, the junction contained 6 bases not matched to a gene. The CDR3 DNA reads TGTGCCAGCAGCTTAGTTACTAGCGGGAGTGGTGAGACCCAGTACTTC. Its translation is CASSLVTSGSGETQYF.

The chain uses TRBV2 and TRBJ1-3; D is possibly TRBD1 (6 bases). Germline V lookup: CDR1 SNHLY, CDR2 FYNNEI. The CDR3 loop spans 16 amino acids. The V gene lost 5 bases and the J gene lost 0 bases, with 14 bases spanning the gap. The CDR3 sequence is CASSPDSYRSGNTIYF. The CDR3 coding sequence is TGTGCCAGCAGTCCGGACAGCTATCGCTCTGGAAACACCATATATTTT. Complete variable domain (other parts from reference TRBV2 and TRBJ1-3): EPEVTQTPSHQVTQMGQEVILRCVPISNHLYFYWYRQILGQKVEFLVSFYNNEISEKSEIFDDQFSVERPDGSNFTLKIRSTKLEDSAMYFCASSPDSYRSGNTIYFGEGSWLTVV.

V usage is TRBV7-9 and J usage is TRBJ2-3; D is undetermined. Germline assignment: CDR1 SEHNR and CDR2 FQNEAQ (reference sequence). With 5 bases removed from V and 0 bases from J, the gap between germline ends came to 3 bases. The CDR3 length is 12 residues. DNA of the CDR3: TGTGCCAGCAGCGCAAGCACAGATACGCAGTATTTT. Encoded protein: CASSASTDTQYF.

The chain recombines TRBV23-1 with TRBJ2-5, with a weak D call TRBD2 (6 bases). Being an ORF, TRBV23-1 has a function that is uncertain. Trimming stripped 0 bases from V and 3 bases from J, with 20 bases between. This CDR3 region has 18 residues. CDR3 in DNA: TGCGCCAGCAGTCAATCAGGTGGCAGCAGAGCGGGCAAAGAGACCCAGTACTTC. Encoded protein: CASSQSGGSRAGKETQYF.

The V and J genes are TRBV5-1 and TRBJ2-2; the match to TRBD2 covers 7 bases. In germline, CDR1 is SGHRS, CDR2 YFSETQ. This CDR3 is built from 15 residues. The trim removed 6 bases at V and 2 bases at J, leaving 7 bases unmatched. CDR3 amino acids: CASKVAGVNTGELFF. CDR3 in DNA: TGCGCCAGCAAAGTCGCGGGAGTTAACACCGGGGAGCTGTTTTTT.

The gene calls are TRBV6-4 and TRBJ1-1, with TRBD1 as a possible D gene (6 bases). V dropped 3 bases and J dropped 8 bases, with 13 bases sitting between them. CDR3 length: 13 amino acids. Germline-derived CDR1 and CDR2 are MRHNA and SNTAGT. The CDR3 region has the DNA TGTGCCAGCAGTGAGTATAGTGGGACAGAAGCTTTCTTT. It is translated as CASSEYSGTEAFF.

The J gene is TRBJ1-5, the V gene TRBV2; TRBD1 aligns across 7 bases. Germline CDR1 SNHLY, CDR2 FYNNEI. This CDR3 has 13 residues. Trimming took 6 bases from V and 4 from J; bases not matched to a gene: 3. The CDR3 nucleotides read TGTGCCAGCAGGACAGGGCTAAATCAGCCCCAGCATTTT. Translating it yields CASRTGLNQPQHF. The full variable domain, with the rest looked up from reference TRBV2 and TRBJ1-5, is EPEVTQTPSHQVTQMGQEVILRCVPISNHLYFYWYRQILGQKVEFLVSFYNNEISEKSEIFDDQFSVERPDGSNFTLKIRSTKLEDSAMYFCASRTGLNQPQHFGDGTRLSIL.

The chain carries TRBV4-1 and TRBJ2-7; D not resolved. This CDR3 region has 15 residues. V lost 2 bases and J lost 3, with 14 bases in between. Looked up from germline, CDR1 is MGHRA and CDR2 is YSYEKL. The CDR3 nucleotides are TGCGCCAGCAGCCAACTTCCTACGGCAGACTACGAGCAGTACTTC. It translates to CASSQLPTADYEQYF.

The rearrangement joins TRBV29-1 to TRBJ1-6; 8 nucleotides agree with TRBD1. CDR1 SQVTM and CDR2 ANQGSEA come from the germline V gene. The V and J ends lost 7 bases and 8 bases, in that order; junction bases with no gene match: 10. The CDR3 is 14 residues long. The DNA of the CDR3 is TGCAGCGCCAAAGGACAGGGCCAAGATTCACCCCTCCACTTT. Encoded protein: CSAKGQGQDSPLHF.

This clone was seen only once. The J gene is TRBJ2-3, the V gene TRBV6-1; the D gene could be TRBD1 or TRBD2 (5 bases each). CDR1 is MNHNS and CDR2 is SASEGT in the germline V gene. Trimming took 2 bases from V and 2 from J, leaving 8 bases between them. CDR3 length: 14 residues. The CDR3 nucleotides read TGTGCCAGCAGTGAAAGAGGGGACACAGATACGCAGTATTTT. This translates into CASSERGDTDTQYF.

With regard to this clone: Other DNA sequences in this specimen translate into the identical CDR3. V and J are TRBV11-3 and TRBJ1-1; possible D gene TRBD1, 6 bases. Deletions cut 2 bases from V and 8 bases from J, with 15 bases between. There are 14 residues in the CDR3. Germline CDR1 reads SGHNT; CDR2 reads YENEEA. CDR3 amino acids: CASSLNRVGTEAFF. The CDR3 bases are TGTGCCAGCAGCTTAAACAGGGTTGGTACCGAAGCTTTCTTT.

This chain uses TRBV15 with TRBJ1-5; D possibly corresponds to TRBD1 (5 bases). CDR1 and CDR2 from the germline V gene are LNHNV and YYDKDF (reference sequence). The CDR3 runs 18 residues. Trimming stripped 0 bases from V and 7 bases from J, with 22 bases between. This CDR3 reads CATSRDSSGGPALQPQHF. CDR3 DNA: TGTGCCACCAGCAGAGATAGTTCCGGGGGTCCAGCGCTCCAGCCCCAGCATTTT.

V is TRBV19 and J is TRBJ1-4; 8 bases align to TRBD1. Unmatched junction bases numbered 4, after V lost 7 bases and J lost 6 bases. The V gene's germline CDR1 is LNHDA and CDR2 SQIVND (reference sequence). This CDR3 contains 13 residues. The DNA of the CDR3 is TGTGCCAGTAAGGGACAGGCATATGAAAAACTGTTTTTT. Its translation: CASKGQAYEKLFF.

The J gene is TRBJ2-7, the V gene TRBV7-9, with D unresolved. This CDR3 has 12 amino acids. Per the germline V gene, CDR1 is SEHNR and CDR2 is FQNEAQ (reference sequence). The CDR3 is CRGLRPSYEQYF. The DNA for the CDR3 is TGTAGAGGATTGAGGCCTTCCTACGAGCAGTACTTC.